The 18 T cell receptor beta chains given below trace back to one sample, sequenced in a study of control samples from healthy donors and cancer patients. TCRdb's table, derived via immunoSEQ multiplex PCR, lists solely in-frame clones and lacks some. The sample lists under 150,000 clones; more than 80% were seen once. Input material: PBMCs. The receptors stem from a woman aged 45-65 years with colorectal cancer.

This clone was recorded many times. The rearrangement uses TRBV7-2 and TRBJ1-5, with D possibly being TRBD1 (5 bases). The CDR3 is made up of 18 amino acids. V shed 0 bases and J shed 1 base, with 16 bases lying between them. Germline CDR1 and CDR2: SGHTA and FQGNSA. The CDR3 sequence: CASSLAGSHRGSNQPQHF. The CDR3 DNA sequence: TGTGCCAGCAGCTTAGCGGGCAGCCACCGGGGGAGCAATCAGCCCCAGCATTTT.

The chain links TRBV5-6 to TRBJ1-1; no firm D call. Trimming shortened V by 4 bases and J by 0 bases, and 10 bases separated the two germline ends. Germline values: CDR1 SGHDT, CDR2 YYEEEE. The CDR3 extends over 14 amino acids. The CDR3 DNA reads as TGTGCCAGCAGCCGTCCTGGGGTGAACACTGAAGCTTTCTTT. It yields the protein CASSRPGVNTEAFF.

The J gene is TRBJ1-1, the V gene TRBV10-2, with a weak D call TRBD1 (5 bases). Germline assignment: CDR1 WSHSY and CDR2 SAAADI. V dropped 6 bases and J dropped 0 bases, with 20 bases sitting between them. The CDR3 runs to 17 residues. CDR3 region: CASSGAGGTSVNTEAFF. The CDR3 DNA reads as TGCGCCAGCAGCGGGGCGGGGGGGACTTCGGTGAACACTGAAGCTTTCTTT.

The rearrangement uses TRBV5-1 and TRBJ2-2; D may be TRBD2 (6 bases). Germline V gene sequence: CDR1 SGHRS, CDR2 YFSETQ. The CDR3 is 14 residues long. Trimming stripped 9 bases from V and 2 bases from J, with 14 bases between. The chain's CDR3 is CATEEGLNTGELFF. The CDR3 nucleotides read TGCGCCACCGAGGAGGGATTAAACACCGGGGAGCTGTTTTTT.

The chain joins TRBV19 to TRBJ1-1; D is uncertain. Trimming removed 5 bases at V and 2 bases at J, with 9 bases between. Per the germline V gene, CDR1 is LNHDA and CDR2 is SQIVND (reference sequence). The CDR3 consists of 13 residues. DNA of the CDR3: TGTGCCAGTAGTCGGACGGTCAACACTGAAGCTTTCTTT. This codes for CASSRTVNTEAFF.

Only one count was recorded for this clone. The chain joins TRBV5-1 to TRBJ1-5; 9 positions match TRBD1. V lost 4 bases and J lost 7; bases outside the gene matches: 9. Germline lookup yields CDR1 SGHRS and CDR2 YFSETQ. This CDR3 has 15 amino acids. CDR3: CASSPRTGEAQPQHF. The DNA for the CDR3 is TGCGCCAGCAGCCCTAGGACAGGGGAGGCCCAGCCCCAGCATTTT.

The CDR3 region is CASRSPMNTEAFF. CDR3 nucleotides: TGTGCCAGCAGGTCACCGATGAACACTGAAGCTTTCTTT. The gene calls are TRBV27 and TRBJ1-1; D remains ambiguous. Germline CDR1 MNHEY, CDR2 SMNVEV (reference sequence). This CDR3 has 13 amino acids. V was trimmed by 6 bases and J by 0 bases, leaving 8 bases between them.

The gene calls are TRBV6-2 or TRBV6-3 and TRBJ1-5; 8 positions match TRBD1. CDR3 size: 18 residues. V dropped 0 bases and J dropped 4; count of bases not matched to a gene: 11. The germline V gene has CDR1 MNHEY and CDR2 SVGEGT. CDR3 protein: CASSYSYLGDRNNQPQHF. The CDR3 region has the DNA TGTGCCAGCAGTTACTCGTATTTAGGGGACAGGAATAATCAGCCCCAGCATTTT.

The J gene is TRBJ1-1, the V gene TRBV30; tentatively, D is TRBD1 (5 bases). CDR3 length: 15 amino acids. The V and J ends lost 4 bases and 4 bases respectively, with 19 bases between them. Per germline, CDR1 GTSNPN and CDR2 SVGIG (reference sequence). CDR3 protein: CAWTLGRFGGTEAFF. The CDR3 DNA follows: TGTGCCTGGACCCTTGGTAGATTCGGGGGCACTGAAGCTTTCTTT.

The chain recombines TRBV5-1 with TRBJ2-3; TRBD2 matches at 9 bases. In germline, CDR1 is SGHRS, CDR2 YFSETQ. The CDR3 is 15 amino acids. The V segment lost 1 base and the J segment 5 bases; nucleotides outside the gene matches: 5. The CDR3 loop reads CASSLRLADLDTQYF. CDR3 coding DNA: TGCGCCAGCAGCTTGAGACTAGCGGATTTAGATACGCAGTATTTT.

The chain has TRBV7-8 and TRBJ1-4; possible D gene TRBD1, 5 bases. The CDR3 contains 15 residues. CDR1 SGHVS and CDR2 FQNEAQ come from the germline V gene. Trimming took off 0 bases at V and 1 base at J, with 6 bases between the two ends. The CDR3: CASSLAGGTNEKLFF. CDR3 DNA sequence: TGTGCCAGCAGCTTAGCGGGGGGAACTAATGAAAAACTGTTTTTT.

The chain uses TRBV7-8 and TRBJ1-5, with D possibly matching TRBD1 (5 bases). CDR3 length: 15 amino acids. The ends were cut back, 4 bases at V and 3 bases at J, with 13 bases in the middle. Germline V gene sequence: CDR1 SGHVS, CDR2 FQNEAQ. The CDR3 is CASSSGRVINQPQHF. The CDR3 nucleotides are TGTGCCAGCAGCTCGGGACGGGTAATCAATCAGCCCCAGCATTTT.

The chain has TRBV7-9 and TRBJ2-3; perhaps TRBD2 as D (5 bases). V gave up 5 bases and J gave up 5 bases, with 11 bases separating them. Germline V CDR1 and CDR2: SEHNR, FQNEAQ (reference sequence). The CDR3 sequence is 13 residues long. The CDR3 coding sequence is TGTGCCAGCAGCCCGAGGGAGATAGATACGCAGTATTTT. Translating it yields CASSPREIDTQYF.

This chain joins TRBV7-2 and TRBJ2-2, with 13 bases that match TRBD2. Trimming at V came to 2 bases and at J to 6 bases, leaving 6 bases not matched to a gene. Per the germline V gene, CDR1 is SGHTA and CDR2 is FQGNSA. The CDR3 has 17 amino acids. The CDR3 is CASSLRTSGGGAGELFF. The DNA for the CDR3 is TGTGCCAGCAGCTTACGGACTAGCGGGGGTGGGGCCGGGGAGCTGTTTTTT.

The rearrangement links TRBV28 to TRBJ1-1; D call uncertain. There are 14 residues in the CDR3. Trimming took 8 bases from V and 1 from J, leaving 14 bases between them. CDR1 is MDHEN and CDR2 is SYDVKM in the germline V gene. Here the CDR3 DNA reads TGTGCCAGCCTTAGGGCTCCACCGAACACTGAAGCTTTCTTT. Translated: CASLRAPPNTEAFF.

The rearrangement joins TRBV3-1 (or the pseudogene TRBV3-2) to TRBJ2-5; D uncertain. Deletions cut 0 bases from V and 4 bases from J, with 9 bases between. Germline CDR1 LGHDT, CDR2 YNNKEL (reference sequence). This CDR3 has 14 amino acids. The CDR3 nucleotides are TGTGCCAGCAGCCAAGACCTTCCGGGAGAGACCCAGTACTTC. It yields the protein CASSQDLPGETQYF.

CDR3 nucleotide sequence: TGTGCCTGGAGTGTAAAGGGCCGGAATGAAAAACTGTTTTTT. It specifies CAWSVKGRNEKLFF. The rearrangement links TRBV30 to TRBJ1-4, with unresolved D. This CDR3 comprises 14 residues. The V end was cut by 0 bases, the J end by 5 bases, with 10 bases between. Germline V gene sequence: CDR1 GTSNPN, CDR2 SVGIG (reference sequence).

Only one count was recorded for this clone. V usage is TRBV5-1 and J usage is TRBJ2-5; no firm D call. The CDR3 contains 12 residues. The germline V and J ends were trimmed by 5 bases and 5 bases, with 10 bases remaining between them. CDR1 and CDR2 from the germline V gene are SGHRS and YFSETQ. CDR3 region: CASSEPNETQYF. For the CDR3, the DNA is TGCGCCAGCAGTGAGCCCAATGAGACCCAGTACTTC.